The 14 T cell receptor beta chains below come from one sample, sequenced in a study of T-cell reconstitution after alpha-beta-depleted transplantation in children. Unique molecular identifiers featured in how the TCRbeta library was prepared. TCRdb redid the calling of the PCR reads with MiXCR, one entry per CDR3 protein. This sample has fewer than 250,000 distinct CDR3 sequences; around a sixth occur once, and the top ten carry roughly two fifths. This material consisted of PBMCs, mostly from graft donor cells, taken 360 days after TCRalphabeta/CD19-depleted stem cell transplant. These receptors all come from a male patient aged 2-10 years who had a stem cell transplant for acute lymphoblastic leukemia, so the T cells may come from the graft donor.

In DNA form, the CDR3 reads TGTGCCATCAGCGGAGACCAGGGGGAGATGAACACTGAAGCTTTCTTT. The encoded protein is CAISGDQGEMNTEAFF. The V and J genes are TRBV10-3 and TRBJ1-1; TRBD1 matches at 7 bases. V shed 6 bases and J 0 bases; nucleotides not matched to a gene: 10. The CDR3 sequence is 16 residues long. In germline, CDR1 is ENHRY, CDR2 SYGVKD.

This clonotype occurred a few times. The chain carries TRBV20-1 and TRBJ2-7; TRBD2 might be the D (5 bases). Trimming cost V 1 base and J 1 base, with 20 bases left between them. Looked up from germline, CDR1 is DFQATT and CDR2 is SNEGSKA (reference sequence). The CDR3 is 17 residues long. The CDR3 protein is CSARVLNGVLPSYEQYF. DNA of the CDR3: TGCAGTGCTAGAGTTTTAAACGGGGTTCTTCCTTCCTACGAGCAGTACTTC.

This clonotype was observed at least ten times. CDR3 loop: CASSLDRKTSSYNEQFF. CDR3 coding DNA: TGCGCCAGCAGCTTGGACAGAAAAACCAGCTCCTACAATGAGCAGTTCTTC. The chain uses TRBV5-1 and TRBJ2-1; D is undetermined. From germline, CDR1 is SGHRS and CDR2 YFSETQ. Trimming removed 0 bases from V and 0 bases from J, with 13 bases in between. This CDR3 region has 17 residues.

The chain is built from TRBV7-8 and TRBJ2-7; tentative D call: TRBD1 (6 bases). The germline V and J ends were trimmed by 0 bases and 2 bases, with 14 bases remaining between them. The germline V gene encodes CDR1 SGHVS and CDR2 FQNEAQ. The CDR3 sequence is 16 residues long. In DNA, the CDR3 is TGTGCCAGCAGCTTAGCTCTGGGTGCAGGGGCCTACGAGCAGTACTTC. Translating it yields CASSLALGAGAYEQYF.

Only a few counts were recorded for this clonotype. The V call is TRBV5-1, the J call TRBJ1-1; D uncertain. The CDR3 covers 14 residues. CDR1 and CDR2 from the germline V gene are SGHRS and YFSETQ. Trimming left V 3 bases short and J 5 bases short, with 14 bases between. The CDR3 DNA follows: TGCGCCAGCAGCTCGGGGAGGAGGCGAACTGAAGCTTTCTTT. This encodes CASSSGRRRTEAFF.

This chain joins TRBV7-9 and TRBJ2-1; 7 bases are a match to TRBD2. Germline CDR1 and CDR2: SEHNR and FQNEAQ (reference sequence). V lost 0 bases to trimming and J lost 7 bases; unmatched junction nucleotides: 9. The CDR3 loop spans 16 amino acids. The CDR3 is CASSLALAASGNEQFF. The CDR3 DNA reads TGTGCCAGCAGCTTAGCGCTAGCGGCCTCGGGAAATGAGCAGTTCTTC. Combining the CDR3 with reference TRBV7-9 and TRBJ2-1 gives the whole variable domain DTGVSQNPRHKITKRGQNVTFRCDPISEHNRLYWYRQTLGQGPEFLTYFQNEAQLEKSRLLSDRFSAERPKGSFSTLEIQRTEQGDSAMYLCASSLALAASGNEQFFGPGTRLTVL.

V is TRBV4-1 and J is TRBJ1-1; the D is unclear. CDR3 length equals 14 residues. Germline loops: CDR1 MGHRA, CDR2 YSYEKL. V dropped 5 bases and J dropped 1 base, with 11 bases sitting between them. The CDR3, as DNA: TGCGCCAGCAGCTACCACCCGGAGAACACTGAAGCTTTCTTT. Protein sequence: CASSYHPENTEAFF.

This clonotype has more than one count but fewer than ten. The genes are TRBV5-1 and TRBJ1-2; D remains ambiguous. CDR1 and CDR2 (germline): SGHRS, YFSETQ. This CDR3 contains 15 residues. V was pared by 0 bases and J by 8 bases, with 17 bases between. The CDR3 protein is CASSLGLPRGGGYTF. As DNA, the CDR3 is TGCGCCAGCAGCTTGGGATTGCCCCGTGGAGGCGGCTACACCTTC.

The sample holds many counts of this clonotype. The CDR3 loop is CSVAPTPGELFF. In DNA form, the CDR3 reads TGCAGCGTTGCCCCGACTCCCGGGGAGCTGTTTTTT. This chain links TRBV29-1 with TRBJ2-2, with no clear D. CDR3 length: 12 amino acids. The V end was cut by 4 bases, the J end by 6 bases, with 9 bases between. From germline, CDR1 is SQVTM and CDR2 ANQGSEA.

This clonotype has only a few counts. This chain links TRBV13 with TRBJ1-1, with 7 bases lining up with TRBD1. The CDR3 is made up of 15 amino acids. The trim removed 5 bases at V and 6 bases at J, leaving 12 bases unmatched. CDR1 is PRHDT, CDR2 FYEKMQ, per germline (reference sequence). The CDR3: CASSLYRGDYSEAFF. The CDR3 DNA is TGTGCCAGCAGCCTATACAGGGGAGACTATTCTGAAGCTTTCTTT.

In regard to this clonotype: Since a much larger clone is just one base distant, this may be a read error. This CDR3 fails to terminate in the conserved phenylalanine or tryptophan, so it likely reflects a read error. CDR3: CSARDAGGYEKLFL. CDR3 nucleotide sequence: TGCAGTGCTAGAGATGCAGGGGGCTATGAAAAACTGTTTCTT. The chain employs TRBV20-1 and TRBJ1-4; 8 positions match TRBD1. Germline values: CDR1 DFQATT, CDR2 SNEGSKA (reference sequence). Trimming removed 0 bases from V and 6 bases from J; junction bases left unmatched: 3. There are 14 residues in the CDR3.

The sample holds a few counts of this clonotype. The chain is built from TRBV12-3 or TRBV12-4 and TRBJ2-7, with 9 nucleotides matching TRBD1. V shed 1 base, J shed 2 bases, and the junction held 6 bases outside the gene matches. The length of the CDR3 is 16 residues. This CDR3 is CASSLGDRVVTYEQYF. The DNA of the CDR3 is TGTGCCAGCAGTTTAGGGGACAGGGTAGTGACCTACGAGCAGTACTTC.

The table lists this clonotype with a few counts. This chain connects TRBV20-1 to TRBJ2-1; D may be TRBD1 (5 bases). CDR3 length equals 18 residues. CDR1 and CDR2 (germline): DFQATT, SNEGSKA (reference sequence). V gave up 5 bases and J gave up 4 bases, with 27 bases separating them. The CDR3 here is CSAVDGFVGQDLYNEQFF. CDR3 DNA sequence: TGCAGTGCTGTAGACGGTTTTGTTGGACAAGACCTTTACAATGAGCAGTTCTTC.

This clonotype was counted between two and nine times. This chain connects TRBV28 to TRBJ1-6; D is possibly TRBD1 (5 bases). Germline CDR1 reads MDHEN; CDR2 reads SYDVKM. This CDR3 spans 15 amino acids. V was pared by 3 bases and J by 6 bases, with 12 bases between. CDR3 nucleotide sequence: TGTGCCAGCAGTTTTGGTGGGGCGGGTAATTCACCCCTCCACTTT. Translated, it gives CASSFGGAGNSPLHF. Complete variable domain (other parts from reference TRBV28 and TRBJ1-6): DVKVTQSSRYLVKRTGEKVFLECVQDMDHENMFWYRQDPGLGLRLIYFSYDVKMKEKGDIPEGYSVSREKKERFSLILESASTNQTSMYLCASSFGGAGNSPLHFGNGTRLTVT.